Sequencing of this T cell receptor (beta chain) was carried out in a study of blood T cell repertoires in COVID-19. Sequencing used immunoSEQ multiplex PCR; TCRdb keeps in-frame clones, though not all of them. The sample includes about 52,000 clones, about four fifths seen only once; the top ten take roughly 29%. Germline-derived CDR1 and CDR2 are SNHLY and FYNNEI. V was pared by 6 bases and J by 1 base, with 1 base of the junction left unmatched. The CDR3 is made up of 13 amino acids. J is TRBJ1-2 and V is TRBV2; 8 bases map to TRBD1. Sequencing was done on a sample of peripheral blood. The clonotype was recovered from a woman older than 75 with COVID-19, enrolled during active disease. Here the CDR3 reads CASRDRDNYGYTF. The DNA for the CDR3 is TGTGCCAGCAGGGACAGGGATAACTATGGCTACACCTTC.